The 14 T cell receptor beta chains below all came from one sample that was sequenced in a study of control samples from healthy donors and cancer patients. The method was immunoSEQ multiplex PCR; TCRdb's version includes in-frame clones alone and lacks a portion of them. The sample carries 48,000 or so clones, over 85% recorded once. Sequences were obtained from PBMCs. These receptor sequences come from a woman in her forties or fifties with head and neck cancer.

The V and J genes are TRBV5-1 and TRBJ1-1; no definite D call. The germline V gene has CDR1 SGHRS and CDR2 YFSETQ. CDR3 length equals 14 residues. V lost 5 bases to trimming and J lost 0 bases, with 11 bases between them. The CDR3 spells CASRETSMNTEAFF. The DNA for the CDR3 is TGCGCCAGCAGGGAGACCTCGATGAACACTGAAGCTTTCTTT.

This chain joins TRBV5-1 and TRBJ1-1, with TRBD1 matching over 8 bases. The CDR3 has 15 residues. Unmatched junction bases numbered 6, after V lost 4 bases and J lost 1 base. Per the germline V gene, CDR1 is SGHRS and CDR2 is YFSETQ. The CDR3 DNA reads TGCGCCAGCAGCAGAGGACAGGGAGAGAACACTGAAGCTTTCTTT. Its translation is CASSRGQGENTEAFF.

The J gene is TRBJ2-3, the V gene TRBV9; possible D gene TRBD2, 5 bases. CDR1 and CDR2 (germline): SGDLS, YYNGEE. The germline V and J ends were trimmed by 4 bases and 3 bases, with 15 bases remaining between them. The CDR3 spans 15 residues. The CDR3 reads CASSLRTRGTDTQYF. DNA for the CDR3: TGTGCCAGCAGCCTACGGACTCGTGGTACAGATACGCAGTATTTT. The full variable domain, with the rest looked up from reference TRBV9 and TRBJ2-3, is DSGVTQTPKHLITATGQRVTLRCSPRSGDLSVYWYQQSLDQGLQFLIQYYNGEERAKGNILERFSAQQFPDLHSELNLSSLELGDSALYFCASSLRTRGTDTQYFGPGTRLTVL.

This clone has only a few counts. The chain combines TRBV4-1 with TRBJ1-5, with D unclear. The germline CDR1 and CDR2 sequences are MGHRA and YSYEKL. CDR3 length equals 15 residues. V gave up 0 bases and J gave up 0 bases, with 6 bases separating them. CDR3 bases: TGCGCCAGCAGCCAAGATAAGCCTAGCAATCAGCCCCAGCATTTT. Protein sequence: CASSQDKPSNQPQHF.

The chain recombines TRBV6-5 with TRBJ1-5; D may be TRBD1 (5 bases). V lost 0 bases and J lost 4, with 10 bases in between. CDR3 length equals 15 residues. The germline V gene encodes CDR1 MNHEY and CDR2 SVGAGI. CDR3: CASSYSGEENQPQHF. The DNA for the CDR3 is TGTGCCAGCAGTTACTCAGGGGAGGAGAATCAGCCCCAGCATTTT.

This chain uses TRBV12-3 or TRBV12-4 with TRBJ2-3; D uncertain. The V end was cut by 7 bases, the J end by 4 bases, with 12 bases between. The CDR3 is 13 residues long. The DNA of the CDR3 is TGTGCCAGCACTCTTGTTCGGTCAGATACGCAGTATTTT. As protein: CASTLVRSDTQYF.

This chain uses TRBV18 with TRBJ1-6; possibly TRBD1 for D (6 bases). CDR3 length: 16 amino acids. Germline V gene sequence: CDR1 KGHSH, CDR2 LQKENI. Trimming cost V 2 bases and J 5 bases, with 13 bases left between them. The CDR3 DNA reads TGTGCCAGCTCACCATTTGGGGGCAATAATAATTCACCCCTCCACTTT. It specifies CASSPFGGNNNSPLHF.

The count of this clone is one. This chain joins TRBV7-2 and TRBJ1-1; maybe TRBD1 (6 bases). The germline V gene encodes CDR1 SGHTA and CDR2 FQGNSA. The ends were cut back, 5 bases at V and 4 bases at J, with 11 bases in the middle. This CDR3 is 13 amino acids long. CDR3 coding DNA: TGTGCCAGCAGCACCAGGGGAATCACTGAAGCTTTCTTT. This encodes CASSTRGITEAFF.

This chain uses TRBV7-6 with TRBJ1-1; perhaps TRBD1 as D (6 bases). The germline CDR1 and CDR2 sequences are SGHVS and FNYEAQ. This CDR3 comprises 15 residues. The V gene lost 4 bases and the J gene lost 3 bases, with 15 bases spanning the gap. This CDR3 reads CASSSQQGRDTEAFF. The CDR3 DNA sequence: TGTGCCAGCAGCTCACAACAGGGAAGGGACACTGAAGCTTTCTTT.

The rearrangement links TRBV6-2 or TRBV6-3 to TRBJ1-4; TRBD1 matches at 8 bases. The germline V gene encodes CDR1 MNHEY and CDR2 SVGEGT. CDR3 length: 15 residues. Trimming cost V 4 bases and J 7 bases; bases outside gene matches: 8. The CDR3 is CASSSRTGRSEKLFF. The CDR3, as DNA: TGTGCCAGCAGTTCCCGGACAGGGCGGAGTGAAAAACTGTTTTTT.

The rearrangement uses TRBV28 and TRBJ1-2; no clear D gene. V was pared by 0 bases and J by 3 bases, with 5 bases between. Germline V gene lookup returns CDR1 MDHEN and CDR2 SYDVKM. The CDR3 contains 13 residues. The CDR3 sequence is CASSLWGDYGYTF. CDR3 nucleotides: TGTGCCAGCAGTTTATGGGGAGACTATGGCTACACCTTC.

This chain joins TRBV2 and TRBJ1-1; D call uncertain. Germline V CDR1 and CDR2: SNHLY, FYNNEI. V was shortened by 7 bases and J by 7 bases, with 10 bases between the two germline ends. The CDR3 length is 11 residues. The CDR3 here is CASMIQVEAFF. In DNA, the CDR3 is TGTGCCAGCATGATCCAGGTTGAAGCTTTCTTT.

V usage is TRBV20-1 and J usage is TRBJ1-4, with a possible D match to TRBD1 (5 bases). Germline CDR1 and CDR2: DFQATT and SNEGSKA (reference sequence). This CDR3 region has 11 residues. V lost 3 bases and J 6 bases, leaving 5 bases between the germline ends. For the CDR3, the DNA is TGCAGTGCTAGGACAGATGAAAAACTGTTTTTT. Residues: CSARTDEKLFF.

This clone appeared once. J is TRBJ1-5 and V is TRBV28; no clear D gene. V lost 1 base to trimming and J lost 6 bases, with 4 bases between them. The CDR3 consists of 12 residues. CDR1 MDHEN and CDR2 SYDVKM come from the germline V gene. The CDR3 spells CASSLFLQPQHF. DNA for the CDR3: TGTGCCAGCAGTTTATTTCTTCAGCCCCAGCATTTT. Filled out from reference TRBV28 and TRBJ1-5, the complete variable domain reads DVKVTQSSRYLVKRTGEKVFLECVQDMDHENMFWYRQDPGLGLRLIYFSYDVKMKEKGDIPEGYSVSREKKERFSLILESASTNQTSMYLCASSLFLQPQHFGDGTRLSIL.